This T cell receptor (beta chain) was captured by sequencing in a study of beta chain features in type 1 diabetes (dated by TCRdb to 2017 to 2018). At the level of the whole study: No differences in mean age, gender distribution, total cell number or subset yield were found between patients and healthy donors. Regulatory and stem cell-like memory subsets were obtained from only 8 patients and about eight healthy donors, while naive and central memory subsets were obtained from all 30 or so donors. The study compared TCRB repertoires of sorted circulating CD4+ T cell subsets between recently diagnosed type 1 diabetes patients and matched healthy donors. Across all samples, around 99 million sorted cells were examined, and cell number per subset correlated strongly with RNA yield. Study-level results and caveats: A moderate but significant shortening of TCRB CDR3 length was observed in type 1 diabetes patients in all four CD4+ subsets. Because cDNA was sequenced instead of genomic DNA, activated cells with high expression could be over-represented, although the groups did not differ in activation or CD3 levels. Because the HLA sub-analyses included only small numbers of individuals, any influence of HLA type on TCRB rearrangement was left unresolved. Fewer insertions and more nucleotide deletions at VDJ recombination sites were observed in patients with type 1 diabetes, implying thymic rearrangement abnormalities. Shorter templates might have been favored by PCR, but patient and control samples were amplified and corrected together, so both groups would have been affected equally by any skew. Naive, central memory and regulatory TCRB repertoires appeared more similar among patients than among healthy donors.

The CDR3, from cysteine to phenylalanine, totals 13 residues. Here the CDR3 DNA is all that survives: 39 bases in frame from base 1. Cut back by 2 bases and 0 bases, the V and J ends lie 7 bases apart. CDR1 GTSNPN and CDR2 SVGIG were looked up in the germline V gene (reference sequence). The High Capacity cDNA Reverse Transcription Kit was used to reverse transcribe all of the isolated RNA, meaning that expressed TCRB transcripts were what got sequenced. Naive, central memory and regulatory T cell samples underwent deep immunoSEQ sequencing, averaging around 3.9 million total reads per sample. Sorted cells were lysed in RLT buffer, and RNA was extracted using DNase-treated RNeasy Micro or Mini kits according to cell number. Each cell subset was processed separately to prevent cross-contamination, with patient and healthy donor samples processed together. Using the immunoSEQ multiplex PCR, TCRB sequences were amplified from cDNA into 87-bp fragments spanning the CDR3 region. Sequencing of the amplicons was done on the Illumina HiSeq platform. The authors processed their data as follows. PCR bias was corrected computationally using synthetic template baselines, and reads within Hamming distance 2 were collapsed, with unmergeable singletons discarded. By aligning reads against IMGT, V, D and J genes, CDR3 length, and insertions or deletions at six rearrangement sites were assigned. Within each subset, clonotype counts were normalized to sorted cell number, after which true diversity and Gini coefficients were computed with the tcR R package. The overlap coefficient, calculated on TCRB nucleotide sequences, was used to measure repertoire sharing. Out-of-frame TCRB sequences from naive cells were analyzed to stand in for the pre-selection repertoire. This immuneACCESS table, as held by TCRdb, lists in-frame sequences with V and J called but not all clones. Of the missing ones, under half trace to an unresolved V gene in checked studies; the others have no known cause. V and J calls and clone size follow that table, whereas D and trimming were derived from the DNA. The sample table lists around 340,000 clones, around 20% of them with a count of one. Under 0.055% of the sample rests with the top ten.

Points on this clone: The antigen this receptor binds is unknown. Per-base qualities were not stored, and no clone one base away is much larger.

From each donor, a single peripheral blood sample of about 120 mL on average was drawn into heparinised tubes. A BD FACSAria II and a panel including CD45RO, CCR7, CD25, CD127, CD95 and CD27 were used to sort naive, central memory, regulatory and stem cell-like memory CD4+ T cells. Every sorted population had a purity above 98%. PBMCs were isolated right away by Lymphoprep density gradient centrifugation and were stained directly, without culture. Samples were stained and sorted in pairs, with one healthy donor and one patient per experiment, so that batch effects were minimized. The TCR sequence derives from a woman under 30 in good health. The specimen was naive CD4+ T cells from blood. Interpreted using the paper, the cell subset or site label stands for: true naive CD4+ T cells. In this chain, TRBV30 is recombined with TRBJ2-5, with the D gene uncertain. This receptor has the CDR3 CAWSRVYQETQYF. The DNA sequence is given as TGTGCCTGGAGTCGTGTGTACCAAGAGACCCAGTACTTC.